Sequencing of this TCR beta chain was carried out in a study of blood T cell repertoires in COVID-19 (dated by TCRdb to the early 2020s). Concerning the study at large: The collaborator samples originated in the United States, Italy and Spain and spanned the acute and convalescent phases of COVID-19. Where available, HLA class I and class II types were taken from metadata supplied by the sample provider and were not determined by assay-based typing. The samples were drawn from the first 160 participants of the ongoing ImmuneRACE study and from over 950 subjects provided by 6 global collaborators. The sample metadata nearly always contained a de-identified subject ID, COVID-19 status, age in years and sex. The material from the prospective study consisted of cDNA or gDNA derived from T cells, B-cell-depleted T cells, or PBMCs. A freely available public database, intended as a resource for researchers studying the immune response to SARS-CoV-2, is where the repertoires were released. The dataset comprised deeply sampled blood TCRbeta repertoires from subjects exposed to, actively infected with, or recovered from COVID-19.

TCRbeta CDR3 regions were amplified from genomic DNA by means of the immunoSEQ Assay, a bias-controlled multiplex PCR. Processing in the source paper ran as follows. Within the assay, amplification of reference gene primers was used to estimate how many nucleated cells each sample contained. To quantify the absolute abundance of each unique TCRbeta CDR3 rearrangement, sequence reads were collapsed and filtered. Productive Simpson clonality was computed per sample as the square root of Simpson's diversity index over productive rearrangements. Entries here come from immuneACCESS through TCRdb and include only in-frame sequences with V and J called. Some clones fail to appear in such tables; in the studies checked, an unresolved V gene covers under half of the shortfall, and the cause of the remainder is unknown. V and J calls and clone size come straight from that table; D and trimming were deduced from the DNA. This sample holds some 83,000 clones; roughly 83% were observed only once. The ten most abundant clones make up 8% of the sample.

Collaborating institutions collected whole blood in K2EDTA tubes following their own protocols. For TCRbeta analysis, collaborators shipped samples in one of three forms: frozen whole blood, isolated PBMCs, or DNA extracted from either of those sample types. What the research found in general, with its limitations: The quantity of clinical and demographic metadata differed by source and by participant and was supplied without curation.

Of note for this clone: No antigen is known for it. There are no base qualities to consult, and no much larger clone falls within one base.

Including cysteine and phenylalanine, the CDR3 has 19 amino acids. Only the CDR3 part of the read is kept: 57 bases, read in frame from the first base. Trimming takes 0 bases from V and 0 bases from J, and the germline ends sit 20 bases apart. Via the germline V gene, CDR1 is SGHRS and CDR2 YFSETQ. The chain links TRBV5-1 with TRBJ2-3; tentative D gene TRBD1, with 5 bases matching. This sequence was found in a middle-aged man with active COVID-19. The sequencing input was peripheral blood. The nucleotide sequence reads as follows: TGCGCCAGCAGCTTGGGATCAGGACCCCAGGGAACTAGCACAGATACGCAGTATTTT. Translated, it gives CASSLGSGPQGTSTDTQYF.